This TCR beta chain emerged from a study of neoadjuvant nivolumab and ipilimumab in lung cancer. Broader study findings: From pretherapy to surgery, tumor richness and clonality rose with dual therapy. A small number of samples were TCR sequenced.

Repertoires were generated with immunoSEQ multiplex PCR, while TCRdb's copy carries only in-frame clones and drops some. The sample lists roughly 39,000 clones; approximately 92% were seen once. Turning to this clone: Its target is unknown.

J was trimmed by 4 bases and V by 4 bases; bases with no gene match: 6. The CDR3 loop spans 14 amino acids. Germline CDR1 is SGHDN and CDR2 is FVKESK. The chain joins TRBV14 to TRBJ1-2; 7 bases fit TRBD1. Specimen: peripheral blood, collected before neoadjuvant nivolumab, alone or with ipilimumab. The TCR comes from an adult with non-small cell lung cancer. The CDR3 DNA reads as TGTGCCAGCAGCCCACCCGACAGGGCCTATGGCTACACCTTC. Translating gives CASSPPDRAYGYTF. The full variable domain, in which reference TRBV14 and TRBJ1-2 provide the parts outside the CDR3, is EAGVTQFPSHSVIEKGQTVTLRCDPISGHDNLYWYRRVMGKEIKFLLHFVKESKQDESGMPNNRFLAERTGGTYSTLKVQPAELEDSGVYFCASSPPDRAYGYTFGSGTRLTVV.